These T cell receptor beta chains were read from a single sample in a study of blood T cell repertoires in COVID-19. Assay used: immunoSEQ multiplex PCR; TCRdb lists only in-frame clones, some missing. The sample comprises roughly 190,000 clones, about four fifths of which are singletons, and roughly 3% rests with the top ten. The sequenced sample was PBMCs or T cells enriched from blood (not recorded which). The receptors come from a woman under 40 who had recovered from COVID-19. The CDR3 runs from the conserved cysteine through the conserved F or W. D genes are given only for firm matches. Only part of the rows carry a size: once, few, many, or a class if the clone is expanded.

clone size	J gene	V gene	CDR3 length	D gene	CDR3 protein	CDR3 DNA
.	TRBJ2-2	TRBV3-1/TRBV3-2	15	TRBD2	CASSIKRGGTGELFF	TGTGCCAGCAGCATAAAGCGGGGGGGAACCGGGGAGCTGTTTTTT
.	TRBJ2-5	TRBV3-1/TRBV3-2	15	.	CASSQDSGTWETQYF	TGTGCCAGCAGCCAAGATTCGGGGACATGGGAGACCCAGTACTTC
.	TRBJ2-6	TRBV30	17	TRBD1	CAWSVIGQGPGANVLTF	TGTGCCTGGAGTGTAATAGGACAGGGGCCTGGGGCCAACGTCCTGACTTTC
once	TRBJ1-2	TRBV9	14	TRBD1	CASSVGTGTYGYTF	TGTGCCAGCAGCGTCGGGACAGGGACCTATGGCTACACCTTC
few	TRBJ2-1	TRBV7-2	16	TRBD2	CASIGTSGGPYNEQFF	TGTGCCAGCATTGGGACTAGCGGGGGGCCCTACAATGAGCAGTTCTTC
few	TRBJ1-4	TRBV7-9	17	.	CASSSGTTEGWNEKLFF	TGTGCCAGCAGCTCCGGGACAACAGAGGGGTGGAATGAAAAACTGTTTTTT
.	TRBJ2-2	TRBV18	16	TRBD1	CASSPQGARSTGELFF	TGTGCCAGCTCACCTCAGGGGGCGCGGAGCACCGGGGAGCTGTTTTTT
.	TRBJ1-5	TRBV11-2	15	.	CASSLQAVSNQPQHF	TGTGCCAGCAGCCTACAGGCTGTTAGCAATCAGCCCCAGCATTTT
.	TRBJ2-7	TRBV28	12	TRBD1	CATGQGGNEQYF	TGTGCCACGGGACAGGGGGGTAACGAGCAGTACTTC
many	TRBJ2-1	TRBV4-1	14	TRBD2	CASSHSSTSREQFF	TGCGCCAGCAGTCACTCCTCGACTAGCCGCGAGCAGTTCTTC
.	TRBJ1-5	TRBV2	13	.	CASIRDSNQPQHF	TGTGCCAGCATTCGGGATAGCAATCAGCCCCAGCATTTT
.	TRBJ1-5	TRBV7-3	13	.	CASSPSPNQPQHF	TGTGCCAGCAGCCCCTCCCCGAATCAGCCCCAGCATTTT
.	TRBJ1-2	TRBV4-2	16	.	CASSQDSSGRDYGYTF	TGTGCCAGCAGCCAAGATAGTTCGGGGAGGGACTATGGCTACACCTTC
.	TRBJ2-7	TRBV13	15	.	CASSLAGQGGDEQYF	TGTGCCAGCAGCTTAGCGGGGCAGGGGGGTGACGAGCAGTACTTC
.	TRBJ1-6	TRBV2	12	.	CASSGGNSPLHF	TGTGCCAGCAGTGGAGGGAATTCACCCCTCCACTTT
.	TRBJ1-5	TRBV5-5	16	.	CASRAGTPYSNQPQHF	TGTGCCAGCAGAGCCGGGACACCCTATAGCAATCAGCCCCAGCATTTT
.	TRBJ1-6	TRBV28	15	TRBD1	CALRQGGSYNSPLHF	TGTGCCTTGCGACAGGGAGGTTCCTATAATTCACCCCTCCACTTT
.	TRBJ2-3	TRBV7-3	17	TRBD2	CASSLTGTSGNGWTQYF	TGTGCCAGCAGCCTTACAGGGACTAGCGGGAATGGGTGGACGCAGTATTTT
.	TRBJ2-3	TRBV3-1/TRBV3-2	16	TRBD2	CASSQIAGVGTDTQYF	TGTGCCAGCAGCCAGATAGCGGGAGTGGGCACAGATACGCAGTATTTT
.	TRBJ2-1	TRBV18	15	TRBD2	CASSPPGLAGGEQFF	TGTGCCAGCTCACCACCGGGACTAGCGGGAGGTGAGCAGTTCTTC
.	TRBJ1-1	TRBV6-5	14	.	CASSYLSLNTEAFF	TGTGCCAGCAGTTATTTATCCCTGAACACTGAAGCTTTCTTT
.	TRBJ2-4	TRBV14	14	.	CASSLQGSKNIQYF	TGTGCCAGCAGCCTCCAGGGTAGCAAAAACATTCAGTACTTC
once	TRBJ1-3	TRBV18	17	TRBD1	CASSPPDRAIAGNTIYF	TGTGCCAGCTCACCCCCGGACAGGGCAATTGCTGGAAACACCATATATTTT
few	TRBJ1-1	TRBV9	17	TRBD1	CASSVDPGTGVNTEAFF	TGTGCCAGCAGCGTAGACCCCGGGACAGGGGTGAACACTGAAGCTTTCTTT
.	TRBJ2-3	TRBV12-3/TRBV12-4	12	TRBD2	CASSLKGLAGSF	TGTGCCAGCAGTTTAAAAGGACTAGCGGGAAGTTTT
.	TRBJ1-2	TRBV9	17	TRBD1	CASSPRQGQGTRYGYTF	TGTGCCAGCAGCCCCCGACAGGGGCAGGGGACGAGGTATGGCTACACCTTC
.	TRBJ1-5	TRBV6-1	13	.	CASSEAGRQPQHF	TGTGCCAGCAGTGAAGCGGGGAGGCAGCCCCAGCATTTT
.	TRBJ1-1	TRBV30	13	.	CAWKVEGRAEAFF	TGTGCCTGGAAGGTCGAGGGGAGGGCTGAAGCTTTCTTT
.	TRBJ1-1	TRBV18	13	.	CASRPGLRLEAFF	TGTGCCAGCCGACCGGGACTACGACTAGAAGCTTTCTTT
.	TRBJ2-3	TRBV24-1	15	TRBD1	CATSDTGQGTDTQYF	TGTGCCACCAGTGACACGGGACAGGGCACAGATACGCAGTATTTT
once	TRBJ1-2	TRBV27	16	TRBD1	CASSFTRQGGDYGYTF	TGTGCCAGCAGTTTTACCCGACAGGGGGGTGACTATGGCTACACCTTC
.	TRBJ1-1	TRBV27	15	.	CASSLSRGPGTEAFF	TGTGCCAGCAGTTTATCGCGGGGCCCGGGGACTGAAGCTTTCTTT
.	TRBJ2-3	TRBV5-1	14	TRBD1	CASTRQGATDTQYF	TGCGCCAGCACCCGACAGGGGGCCACAGATACGCAGTATTTT
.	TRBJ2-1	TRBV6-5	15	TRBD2	CASGLAGANYNEQFF	TGTGCCAGTGGACTAGCGGGGGCAAATTACAATGAGCAGTTCTTC
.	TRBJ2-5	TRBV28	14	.	CASRKAGNSETQYF	TGTGCCAGCAGAAAAGCCGGGAATTCAGAGACCCAGTACTTC
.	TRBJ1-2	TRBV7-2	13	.	CASSAPGGWGYTF	TGTGCCAGCAGTGCCCCCGGGGGTTGGGGCTACACCTTC
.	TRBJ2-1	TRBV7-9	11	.	CASSLMREQFF	TGTGCCAGCAGCTTAATGAGGGAGCAGTTCTTC
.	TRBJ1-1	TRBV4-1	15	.	CASSQGAAANTEAFF	TGCGCCAGCAGCCAAGGGGCAGCTGCGAACACTGAAGCTTTCTTT
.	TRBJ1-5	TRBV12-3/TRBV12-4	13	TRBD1	CASSLTGQQPQHF	TGTGCCAGCAGTCTGACAGGGCAACAGCCCCAGCATTTT
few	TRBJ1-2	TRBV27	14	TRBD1	CASSRTGRNYGYTF	TGTGCCAGCAGTAGGACAGGGAGAAACTATGGCTACACCTTC
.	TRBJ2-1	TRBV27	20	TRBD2	CASSPGWGREGSYSYNEQFF	TGTGCCAGCAGTCCCGGATGGGGGCGGGAGGGTTCGTACTCCTACAATGAGCAGTTCTTC
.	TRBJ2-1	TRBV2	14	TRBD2	CASRGTSSYNEQFF	TGTGCCAGCAGGGGGACTAGCAGCTACAATGAGCAGTTCTTC
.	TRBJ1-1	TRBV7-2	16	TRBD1	CASSPRQGRMNTEAFF	TGTGCCAGCAGCCCGAGACAGGGGAGGATGAACACTGAAGCTTTCTTT
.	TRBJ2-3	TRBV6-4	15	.	CASSLPSARTDTQYF	TGTGCCAGCAGCCTACCGTCCGCCCGAACAGATACGCAGTATTTT
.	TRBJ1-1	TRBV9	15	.	CASSVVAGGGTEAFF	TGTGCCAGCAGCGTAGTGGCGGGGGGAGGGACTGAAGCTTTCTTT